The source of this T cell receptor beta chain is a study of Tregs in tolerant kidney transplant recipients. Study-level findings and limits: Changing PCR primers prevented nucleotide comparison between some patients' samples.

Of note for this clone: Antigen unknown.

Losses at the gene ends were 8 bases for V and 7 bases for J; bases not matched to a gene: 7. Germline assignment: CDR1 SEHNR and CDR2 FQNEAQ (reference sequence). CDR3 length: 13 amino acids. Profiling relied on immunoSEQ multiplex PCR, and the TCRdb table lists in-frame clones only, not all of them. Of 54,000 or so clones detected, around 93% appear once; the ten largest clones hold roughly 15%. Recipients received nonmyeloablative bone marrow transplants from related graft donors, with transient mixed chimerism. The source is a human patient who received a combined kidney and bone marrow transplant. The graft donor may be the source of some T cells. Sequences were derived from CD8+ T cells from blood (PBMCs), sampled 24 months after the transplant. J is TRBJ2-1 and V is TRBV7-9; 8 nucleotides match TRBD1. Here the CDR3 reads CASYSGGGNEQFF. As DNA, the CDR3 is TGTGCCAGCTACTCAGGGGGCGGGAATGAGCAGTTCTTC.